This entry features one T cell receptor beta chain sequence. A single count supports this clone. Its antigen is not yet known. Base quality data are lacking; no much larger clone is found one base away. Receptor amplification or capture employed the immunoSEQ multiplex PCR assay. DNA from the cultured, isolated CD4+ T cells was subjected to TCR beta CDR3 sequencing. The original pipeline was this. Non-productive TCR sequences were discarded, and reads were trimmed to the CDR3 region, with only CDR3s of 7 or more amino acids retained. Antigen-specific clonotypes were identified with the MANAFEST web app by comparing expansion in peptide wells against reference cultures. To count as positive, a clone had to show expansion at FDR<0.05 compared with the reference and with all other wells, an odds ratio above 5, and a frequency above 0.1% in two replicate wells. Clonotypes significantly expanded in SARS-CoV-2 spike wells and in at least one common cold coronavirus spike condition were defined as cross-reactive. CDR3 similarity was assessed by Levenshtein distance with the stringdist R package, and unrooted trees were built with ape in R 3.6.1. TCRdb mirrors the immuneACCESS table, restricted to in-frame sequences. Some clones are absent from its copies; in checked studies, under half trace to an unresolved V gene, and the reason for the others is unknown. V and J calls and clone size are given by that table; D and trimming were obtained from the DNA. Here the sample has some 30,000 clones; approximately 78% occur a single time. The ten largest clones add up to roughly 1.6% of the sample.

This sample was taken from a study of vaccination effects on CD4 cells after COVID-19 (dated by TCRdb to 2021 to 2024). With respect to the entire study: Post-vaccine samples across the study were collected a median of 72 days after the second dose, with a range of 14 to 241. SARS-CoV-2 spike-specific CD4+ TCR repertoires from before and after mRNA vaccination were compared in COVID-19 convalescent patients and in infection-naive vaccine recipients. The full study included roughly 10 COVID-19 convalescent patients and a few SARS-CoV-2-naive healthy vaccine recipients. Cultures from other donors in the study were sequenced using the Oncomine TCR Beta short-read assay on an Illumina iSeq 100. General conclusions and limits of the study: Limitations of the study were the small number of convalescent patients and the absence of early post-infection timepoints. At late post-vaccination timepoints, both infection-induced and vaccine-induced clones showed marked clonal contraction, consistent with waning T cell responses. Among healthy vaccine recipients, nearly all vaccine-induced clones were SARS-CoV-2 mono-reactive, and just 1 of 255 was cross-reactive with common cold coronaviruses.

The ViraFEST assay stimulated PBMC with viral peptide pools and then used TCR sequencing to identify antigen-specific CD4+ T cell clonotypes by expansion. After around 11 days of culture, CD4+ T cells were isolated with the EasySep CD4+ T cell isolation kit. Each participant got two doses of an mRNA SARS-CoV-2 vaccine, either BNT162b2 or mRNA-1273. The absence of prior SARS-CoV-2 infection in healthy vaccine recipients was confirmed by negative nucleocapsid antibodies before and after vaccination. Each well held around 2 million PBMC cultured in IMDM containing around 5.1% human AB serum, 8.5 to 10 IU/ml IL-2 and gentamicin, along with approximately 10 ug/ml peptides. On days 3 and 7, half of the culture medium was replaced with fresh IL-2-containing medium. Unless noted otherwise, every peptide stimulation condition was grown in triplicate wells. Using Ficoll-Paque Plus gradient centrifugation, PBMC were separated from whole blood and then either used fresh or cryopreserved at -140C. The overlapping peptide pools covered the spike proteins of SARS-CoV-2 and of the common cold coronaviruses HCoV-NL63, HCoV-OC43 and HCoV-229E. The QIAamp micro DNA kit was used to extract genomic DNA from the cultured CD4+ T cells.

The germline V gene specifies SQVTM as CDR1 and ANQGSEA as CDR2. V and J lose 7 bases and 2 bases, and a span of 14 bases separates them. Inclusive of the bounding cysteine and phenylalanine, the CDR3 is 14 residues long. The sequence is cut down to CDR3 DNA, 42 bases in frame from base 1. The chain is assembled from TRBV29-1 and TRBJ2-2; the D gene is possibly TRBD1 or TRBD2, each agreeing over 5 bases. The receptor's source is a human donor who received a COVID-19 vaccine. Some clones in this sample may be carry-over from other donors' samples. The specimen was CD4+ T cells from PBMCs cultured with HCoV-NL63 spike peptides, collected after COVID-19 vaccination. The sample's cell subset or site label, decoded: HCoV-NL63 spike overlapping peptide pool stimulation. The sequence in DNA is TGCAGCGCCTCTAGGGGAGCTAACACCGGGGAGCTGTTTTTT. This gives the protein CSASRGANTGELFF.